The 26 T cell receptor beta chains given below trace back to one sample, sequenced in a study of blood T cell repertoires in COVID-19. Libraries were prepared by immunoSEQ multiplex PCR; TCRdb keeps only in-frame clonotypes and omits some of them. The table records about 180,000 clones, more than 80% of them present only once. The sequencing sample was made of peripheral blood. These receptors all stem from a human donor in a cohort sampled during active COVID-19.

CDR3 nucleotides: TGTGCCAGCAGTGAAGGGGACAACGAGCAGTACTTC. Its protein product is CASSEGDNEQYF. V and J are TRBV6-1 and TRBJ2-7; a possible D gene is TRBD1 (6 bases). V dropped 1 base and J dropped 5 bases, with 6 bases sitting between them. CDR1 and CDR2 (germline): MNHNS, SASEGT. The CDR3 has 12 residues.

The CDR3 coding sequence is TGTGCCAGTGGTGGGACAGAAAATGGCTACACCTTC. This encodes CASGGTENGYTF. This rearrangement joins TRBV19 to TRBJ1-2; 7 nucleotides align to TRBD1. This CDR3 spans 12 amino acids. CDR1 and CDR2 from the germline V gene are LNHDA and SQIVND (reference sequence). With V trimmed by 8 bases and J by 6 bases, 6 bases remained unmatched.

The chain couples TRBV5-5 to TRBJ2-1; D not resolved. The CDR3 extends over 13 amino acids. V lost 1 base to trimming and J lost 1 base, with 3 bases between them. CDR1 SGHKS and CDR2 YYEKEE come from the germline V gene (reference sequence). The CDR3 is CASSLPSYNEQFF. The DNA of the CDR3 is TGTGCCAGCAGCTTGCCGTCCTACAATGAGCAGTTCTTC. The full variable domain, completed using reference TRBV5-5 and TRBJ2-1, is DAGVTQSPTHLIKTRGQQVTLRCSPISGHKSVSWYQQVLGQGPQFIFQYYEKEERGRGNFPDRFSARQFPNYSSELNVNALLLGDSALYLCASSLPSYNEQFFGPGTRLTVL.

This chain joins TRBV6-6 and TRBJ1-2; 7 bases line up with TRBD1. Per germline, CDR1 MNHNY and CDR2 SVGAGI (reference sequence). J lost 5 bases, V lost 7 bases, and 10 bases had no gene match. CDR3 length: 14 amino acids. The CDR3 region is CASTNVQGPYGYTF. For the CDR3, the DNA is TGTGCCAGCACCAATGTACAGGGGCCTTATGGCTACACCTTC.

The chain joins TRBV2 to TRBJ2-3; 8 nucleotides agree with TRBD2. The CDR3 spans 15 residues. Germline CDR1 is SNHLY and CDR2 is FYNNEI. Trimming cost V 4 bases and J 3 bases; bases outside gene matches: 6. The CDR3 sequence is CASSVERGLTDTQYF. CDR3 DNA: TGTGCCAGCAGTGTGGAGCGGGGGCTTACAGATACGCAGTATTTT.

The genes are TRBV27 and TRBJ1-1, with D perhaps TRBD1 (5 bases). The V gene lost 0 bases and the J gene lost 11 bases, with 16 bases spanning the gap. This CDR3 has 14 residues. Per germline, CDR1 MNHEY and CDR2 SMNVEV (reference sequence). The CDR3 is CASSLSVGHQEAFF. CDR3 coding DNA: TGTGCCAGCAGTTTATCTGTGGGGCATCAGGAGGCTTTCTTT.

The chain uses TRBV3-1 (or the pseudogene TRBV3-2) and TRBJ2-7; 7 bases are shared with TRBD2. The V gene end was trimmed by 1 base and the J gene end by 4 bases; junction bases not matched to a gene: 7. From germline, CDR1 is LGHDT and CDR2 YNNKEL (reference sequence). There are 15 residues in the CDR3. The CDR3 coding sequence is TGTGCCAGCAGCCAAGGCTCCGGGAGGATATACGAGCAGTACTTC. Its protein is CASSQGSGRIYEQYF.

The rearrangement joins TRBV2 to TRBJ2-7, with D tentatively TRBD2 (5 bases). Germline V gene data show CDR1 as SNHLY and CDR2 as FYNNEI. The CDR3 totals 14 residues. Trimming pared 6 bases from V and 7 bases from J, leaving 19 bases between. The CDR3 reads CASRSGGRMREQYF. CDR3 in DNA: TGTGCCAGCAGGTCCGGAGGCCGAATGCGGGAGCAGTACTTC. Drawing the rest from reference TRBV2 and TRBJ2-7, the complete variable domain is EPEVTQTPSHQVTQMGQEVILRCVPISNHLYFYWYRQILGQKVEFLVSFYNNEISEKSEIFDDQFSVERPDGSNFTLKIRSTKLEDSAMYFCASRSGGRMREQYFGPGTRLTVT.

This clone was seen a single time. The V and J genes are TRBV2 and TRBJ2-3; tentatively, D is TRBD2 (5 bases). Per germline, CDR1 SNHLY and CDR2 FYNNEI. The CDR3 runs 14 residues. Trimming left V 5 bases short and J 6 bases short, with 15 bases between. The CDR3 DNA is TGTGCCAGCAGTTGGGCGGAGGCACGGGATACGCAGTATTTT. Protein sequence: CASSWAEARDTQYF.

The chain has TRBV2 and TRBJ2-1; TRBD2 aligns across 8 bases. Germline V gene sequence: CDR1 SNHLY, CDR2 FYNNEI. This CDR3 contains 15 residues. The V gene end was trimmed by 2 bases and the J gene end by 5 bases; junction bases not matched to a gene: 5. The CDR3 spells CASSERTSRNNEQFF. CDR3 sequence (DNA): TGTGCCAGCAGTGAAAGGACTAGCCGAAACAATGAGCAGTTCTTC.

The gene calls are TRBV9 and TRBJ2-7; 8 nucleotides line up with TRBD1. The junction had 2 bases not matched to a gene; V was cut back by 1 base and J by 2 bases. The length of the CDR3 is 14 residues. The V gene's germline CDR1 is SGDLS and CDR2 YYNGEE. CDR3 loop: CASSVQGATYEQYF. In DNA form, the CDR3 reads TGTGCCAGCAGCGTACAGGGGGCCACCTACGAGCAGTACTTC.

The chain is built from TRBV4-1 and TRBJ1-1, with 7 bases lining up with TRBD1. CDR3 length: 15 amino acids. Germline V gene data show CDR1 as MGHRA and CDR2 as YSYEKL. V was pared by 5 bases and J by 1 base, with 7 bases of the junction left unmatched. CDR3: CASSFTPGGNTEAFF. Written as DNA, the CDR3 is TGCGCCAGCAGCTTCACCCCAGGGGGGAACACTGAAGCTTTCTTT.

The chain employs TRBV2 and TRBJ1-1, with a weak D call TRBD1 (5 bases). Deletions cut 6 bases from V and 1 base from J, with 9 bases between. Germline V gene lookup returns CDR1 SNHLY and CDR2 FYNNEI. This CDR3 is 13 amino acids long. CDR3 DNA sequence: TGTGCCAGCAGGTCAGGGTGGAACACTGAAGCTTTCTTT. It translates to CASRSGWNTEAFF.

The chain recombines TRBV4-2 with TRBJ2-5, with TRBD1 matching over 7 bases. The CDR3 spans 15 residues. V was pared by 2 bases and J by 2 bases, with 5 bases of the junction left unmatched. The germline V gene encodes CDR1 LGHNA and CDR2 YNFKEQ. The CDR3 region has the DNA TGTGCCAGCAGCCAACCTTCAGGGGGTCAAGAGACCCAGTACTTC. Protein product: CASSQPSGGQETQYF.

Here the CDR3 reads CASSLWAGASNQPQHF. Here the CDR3 DNA reads TGTGCCAGCAGCTTGTGGGCGGGGGCCAGCAATCAGCCCCAGCATTTT. The rearrangement uses TRBV5-5 and TRBJ1-5; D is perhaps TRBD1 (6 bases). There are 16 residues in the CDR3. The V gene lost 1 base and the J gene lost 1 base, with 12 bases spanning the gap. Germline V gives CDR1 SGHKS, CDR2 YYEKEE (reference sequence). Full variable domain (missing parts from reference TRBV5-5 and TRBJ1-5): DAGVTQSPTHLIKTRGQQVTLRCSPISGHKSVSWYQQVLGQGPQFIFQYYEKEERGRGNFPDRFSARQFPNYSSELNVNALLLGDSALYLCASSLWAGASNQPQHFGDGTRLSIL.

The DNA for the CDR3 is TGCAGTGCTAGTACGGGAAGGAGAGAAAAACTGTTTTTT. Encoded protein: CSASTGRREKLFF. The V call is TRBV20-1, the J call TRBJ1-4; D remains unclear. The germline V gene has CDR1 DFQATT and CDR2 SNEGSKA (reference sequence). The CDR3 consists of 13 residues. V was clipped by 3 bases and J by 8 bases, with 13 bases between them.

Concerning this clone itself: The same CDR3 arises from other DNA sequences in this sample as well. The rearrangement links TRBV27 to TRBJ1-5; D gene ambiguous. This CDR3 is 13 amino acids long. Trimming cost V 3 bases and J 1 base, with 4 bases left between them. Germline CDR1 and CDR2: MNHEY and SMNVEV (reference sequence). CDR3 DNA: TGTGCCAGCAGTTTCTACAGCAATCAGCCCCAGCATTTT. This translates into CASSFYSNQPQHF.

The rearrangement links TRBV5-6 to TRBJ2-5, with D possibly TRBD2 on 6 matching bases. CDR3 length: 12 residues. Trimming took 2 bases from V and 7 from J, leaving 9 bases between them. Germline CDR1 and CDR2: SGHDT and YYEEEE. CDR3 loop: CASSFGGVTQYF. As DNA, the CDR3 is TGTGCCAGCAGCTTCGGAGGGGTGACCCAGTACTTC.

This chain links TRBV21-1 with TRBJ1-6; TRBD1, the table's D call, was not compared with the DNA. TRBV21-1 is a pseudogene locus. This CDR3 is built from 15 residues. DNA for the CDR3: TGTGCCAGCAGCCAGGTAACGGCTCGCGATTCACCCCTCCACTTT. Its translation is CASSQVTARDSPLHF.

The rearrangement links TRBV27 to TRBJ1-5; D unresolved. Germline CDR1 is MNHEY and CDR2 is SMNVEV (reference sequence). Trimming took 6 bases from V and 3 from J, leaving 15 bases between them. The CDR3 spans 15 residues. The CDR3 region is CASSPSPGYNQPQHF. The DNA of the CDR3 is TGTGCCAGCAGCCCAAGTCCGGGTTACAATCAGCCCCAGCATTTT.

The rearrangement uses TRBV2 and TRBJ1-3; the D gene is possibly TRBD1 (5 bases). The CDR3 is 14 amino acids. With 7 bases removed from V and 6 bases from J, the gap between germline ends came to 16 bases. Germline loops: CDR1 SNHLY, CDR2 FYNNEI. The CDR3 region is CASKTETVENTIYF. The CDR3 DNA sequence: TGTGCCAGCAAGACCGAGACAGTGGAAAACACCATATATTTT. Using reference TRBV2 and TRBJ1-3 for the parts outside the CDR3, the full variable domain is EPEVTQTPSHQVTQMGQEVILRCVPISNHLYFYWYRQILGQKVEFLVSFYNNEISEKSEIFDDQFSVERPDGSNFTLKIRSTKLEDSAMYFCASKTETVENTIYFGEGSWLTVV.

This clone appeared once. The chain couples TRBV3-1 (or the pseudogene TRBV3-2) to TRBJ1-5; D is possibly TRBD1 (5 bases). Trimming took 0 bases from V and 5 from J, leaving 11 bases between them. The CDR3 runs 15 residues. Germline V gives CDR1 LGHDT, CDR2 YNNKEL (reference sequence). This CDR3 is CASSQDTRVDQPQHF. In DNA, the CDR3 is TGTGCCAGCAGCCAAGATACCAGGGTTGATCAGCCCCAGCATTTT.

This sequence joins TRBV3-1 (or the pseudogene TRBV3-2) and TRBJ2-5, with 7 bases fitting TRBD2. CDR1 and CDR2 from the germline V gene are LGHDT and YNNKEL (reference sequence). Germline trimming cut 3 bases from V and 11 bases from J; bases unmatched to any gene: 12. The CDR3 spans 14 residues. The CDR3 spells CASSQGGGEESQYF. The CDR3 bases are TGTGCCAGCAGCCAGGGGGGGGGTGAAGAGAGTCAGTACTTC.

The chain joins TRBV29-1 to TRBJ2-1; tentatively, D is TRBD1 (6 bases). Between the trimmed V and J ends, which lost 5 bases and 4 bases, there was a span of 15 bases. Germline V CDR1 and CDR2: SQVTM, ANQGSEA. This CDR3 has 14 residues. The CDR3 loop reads CSVHQGLLYNEQFF. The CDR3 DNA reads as TGCAGCGTTCACCAGGGGTTACTTTACAATGAGCAGTTCTTC.

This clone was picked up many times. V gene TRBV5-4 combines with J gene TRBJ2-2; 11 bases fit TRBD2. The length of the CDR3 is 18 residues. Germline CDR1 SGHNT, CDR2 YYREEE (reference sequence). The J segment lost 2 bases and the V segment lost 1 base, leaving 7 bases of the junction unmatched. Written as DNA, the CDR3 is TGTGCCAGCAGCTTGCTAGCGGGGGGACCGACTAACACCGGGGAGCTGTTTTTT. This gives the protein CASSLLAGGPTNTGELFF.

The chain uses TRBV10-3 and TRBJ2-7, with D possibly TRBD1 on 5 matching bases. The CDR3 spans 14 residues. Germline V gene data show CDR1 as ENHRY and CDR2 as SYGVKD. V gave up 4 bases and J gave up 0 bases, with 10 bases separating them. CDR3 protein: CAISVRGRSYEQYF. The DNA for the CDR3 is TGTGCCATCAGTGTAAGGGGCCGCTCCTACGAGCAGTACTTC.